The 22 T cell receptor beta chains listed next were all sequenced from one sample in a study of blood T cell repertoires in COVID-19. TCRdb keeps only in-frame clones here, not all; method: immunoSEQ multiplex PCR. The sample includes over 250,000 clones, roughly four fifths of them seen just once. Material: PBMCs or T cells enriched from blood (not recorded which). Receptors were obtained from a man in his forties who had been exposed to COVID-19.

The chain joins TRBV19 to TRBJ2-3; TRBD2 aligns across 7 bases. The CDR3 runs 13 residues. CDR1 and CDR2 from the germline V gene are LNHDA and SQIVND (reference sequence). V was clipped by 4 bases and J by 5 bases; unmatched bases: 3. CDR3 DNA: TGTGCCAGTAGTAGCGGGAGTATAGATACGCAGTATTTT. This translates into CASSSGSIDTQYF.

The gene calls are TRBV2 and TRBJ2-1; D unresolved. Germline V CDR1 and CDR2: SNHLY, FYNNEI. With 4 bases removed from V and 9 bases from J, the gap between germline ends came to 10 bases. The CDR3 spans 12 residues. For the CDR3, the DNA is TGTGCCAGCAGTGGGGCGTTCCTTGAGCAGTTCTTC. This codes for CASSGAFLEQFF.

The V call is TRBV5-6, the J call TRBJ2-7; 7 bases map to TRBD1. There are 15 residues in the CDR3. V was clipped by 5 bases and J by 5 bases; unmatched bases: 13. The germline gives CDR1 SGHDT, CDR2 YYEEEE. The CDR3 sequence is CASREGTARVHEQYF. In DNA, the CDR3 is TGTGCCAGCAGGGAAGGGACAGCCAGGGTTCACGAGCAGTACTTC.

V usage is TRBV18 and J usage is TRBJ2-2; D might be TRBD1 (6 bases). Germline V gene data show CDR1 as KGHSH and CDR2 as LQKENI. This CDR3 contains 14 residues. Trimming pared 6 bases from V and 4 bases from J, leaving 12 bases between. The CDR3, as DNA: TGTGCCAGCTCTCCTGGACAGACCACCGGGGAGCTGTTTTTT. Translating it yields CASSPGQTTGELFF.

The chain has TRBV5-1 and TRBJ2-3; 7 bases match TRBD1. V lost 4 bases to trimming and J lost 1 base; unmatched junction nucleotides: 9. The CDR3 loop spans 16 amino acids. Germline V gives CDR1 SGHRS, CDR2 YFSETQ. The CDR3 nucleotides are TGCGCCAGCAGCCGAAGTTTCGGACAGGGCACAGATACGCAGTATTTT. Its protein is CASSRSFGQGTDTQYF.

The chain recombines TRBV10-3 with TRBJ2-1; 9 bases align to TRBD2. Germline V CDR1 and CDR2: ENHRY, SYGVKD. There are 16 residues in the CDR3. Germline trimming cut 1 base from V and 7 bases from J; bases unmatched to any gene: 8. The CDR3 here is CAISEFNSGRTNEQFF. In DNA form, the CDR3 reads TGTGCCATCAGTGAGTTTAATAGCGGGAGAACTAATGAGCAGTTCTTC.

J is TRBJ2-7 and V is TRBV5-5; D is possibly TRBD2 (5 bases). The CDR3 spans 13 residues. With 3 bases removed from V and 7 bases from J, the gap between germline ends came to 14 bases. Germline assignment: CDR1 SGHKS and CDR2 YYEKEE (reference sequence). CDR3 in DNA: TGTGCCAGCAGCTCGGAGGCCCGGTGGGAGCAGTACTTC. It is translated as CASSSEARWEQYF.

V gene TRBV11-2 combines with J gene TRBJ2-1; perhaps TRBD2 as D (5 bases). Per the germline V gene, CDR1 is SGHAT and CDR2 is FQNNGV. Trimming took 0 bases from V and 9 from J, leaving 15 bases between them. The CDR3 runs 15 residues. The CDR3 bases are TGTGCCAGCAGCTTAGATTACGGGGATCTGGGTGAGCAGTTCTTC. Protein product: CASSLDYGDLGEQFF.

The V call is TRBV4-2, the J call TRBJ2-2; 8 bases match TRBD2. The CDR3 runs 19 residues. The germline V gene encodes CDR1 LGHNA and CDR2 YNFKEQ. J was trimmed by 3 bases and V by 0 bases; bases with no gene match: 12. CDR3 sequence reads: CASSQDHPTAGGYTGELFF. CDR3 nucleotide sequence: TGTGCCAGCAGCCAAGATCACCCGACGGCGGGAGGATACACCGGGGAGCTGTTTTTT.

Remarks on this clone: Within the sample, other DNA sequences also encode this same CDR3. V is TRBV3-1 (or the pseudogene TRBV3-2) and J is TRBJ1-5; D is undetermined. The CDR3 is 13 residues long. In germline, CDR1 is LGHDT, CDR2 YNNKEL (reference sequence). V lost 1 base and J lost 2, with 3 bases in between. The CDR3 spells CASSQAGNQPQHF. DNA for the CDR3: TGTGCCAGCAGCCAAGCGGGCAATCAGCCCCAGCATTTT.

In its sample, this clone was seen many times. The CDR3 nucleotides are TGTGCCAGCAGTGACGTAGCGGGAGGGCCCGGGGAGCTGTTTTTT. Its translation: CASSDVAGGPGELFF. The rearrangement joins TRBV6-4 to TRBJ2-2; 11 bases match TRBD2. Germline V gene lookup returns CDR1 MRHNA and CDR2 SNTAGT. V trimming: 2 bases; J trimming: 6 bases; junction bases outside the gene matches: 2. This CDR3 has 15 residues.

This chain links TRBV10-2 with TRBJ2-2, with TRBD2 matching over 8 bases. CDR1 and CDR2 (germline): WSHSY, SAAADI. Trimming took 4 bases from V and 8 from J; bases not matched to a gene: 12. CDR3 length equals 16 residues. CDR3 sequence (DNA): TGCGCCAGCAGTGGAAGGGGTAGCGGGACGTCTGGGGAGCTGTTTTTT. Translation gives CASSGRGSGTSGELFF.

The chain uses TRBV7-2 and TRBJ2-1, with 12 bases aligning to TRBD2. Losses at the gene ends were 4 bases for V and 4 bases for J; bases not matched to a gene: 8. Per germline, CDR1 SGHTA and CDR2 FQGNSA. The CDR3 totals 17 residues. Written as DNA, the CDR3 is TGTGCCAGCAGCTACGGACTAGCGGGGCATAAATACAATGAGCAGTTCTTC. Its protein product is CASSYGLAGHKYNEQFF. Filled out from reference TRBV7-2 and TRBJ2-1, the complete variable domain reads GAGVSQSPSNKVTEKGKDVELRCDPISGHTALYWYRQSLGQGLEFLIYFQGNSAPDKSGLPSDRFSAERTGGSVSTLTIQRTQQEDSAVYLCASSYGLAGHKYNEQFFGPGTRLTVL.

The chain uses TRBV19 and TRBJ1-6; D unresolved. V lost 3 bases and J lost 7, with 7 bases in between. This CDR3 region has 13 residues. CDR1 and CDR2 (germline): LNHDA, SQIVND (reference sequence). The CDR3 sequence is CASSIEANSPLHF. The CDR3 DNA reads TGTGCCAGTAGTATTGAGGCGAATTCACCCCTCCACTTT.

The J gene is TRBJ2-3, the V gene TRBV7-2; 9 positions match TRBD2. The CDR3 sequence is 18 residues long. V lost 2 bases, J lost 2 bases, and 11 bases stayed unmatched. Germline-derived CDR1 and CDR2 are SGHTA and FQGNSA. The CDR3 nucleotides read TGTGCCAGCAGCTTACAGGCCACGACTAGCGGCACCACAGATACGCAGTATTTT. It translates to CASSLQATTSGTTDTQYF.

This clone has only a few counts. V usage is TRBV3-1 (or the pseudogene TRBV3-2) and J usage is TRBJ1-5, with unresolved D. There are 14 residues in the CDR3. V shed 1 base and J shed 2 bases, with 6 bases lying between them. CDR1 is LGHDT and CDR2 is YNNKEL in the germline V gene (reference sequence). CDR3 bases: TGTGCCAGCAGCCAAGTAGGAGGCAATCAGCCCCAGCATTTT. Protein product: CASSQVGGNQPQHF.

This sequence joins TRBV18 and TRBJ2-7; 7 bases match TRBD1. V lost 2 bases and J lost 0; bases outside the gene matches: 4. The CDR3 loop spans 15 amino acids. The germline CDR1 and CDR2 sequences are KGHSH and LQKENI. The CDR3, as DNA: TGTGCCAGCTCACCAGGGACAGCTGTCTCCTACGAGCAGTACTTC. Amino acid sequence: CASSPGTAVSYEQYF.

This clone was seen only a few times. The chain links TRBV3-1 (or the pseudogene TRBV3-2) to TRBJ1-1; D is unresolved. Germline CDR1 LGHDT, CDR2 YNNKEL (reference sequence). CDR3 size: 13 residues. Trimming took 0 bases from V and 6 from J, leaving 8 bases between them. CDR3: CASSQDRSSEAFF. The CDR3 DNA reads as TGTGCCAGCAGCCAAGATAGAAGCTCTGAAGCTTTCTTT.

For this clone: Additional DNA sequences in this sample encode the identical CDR3. The chain combines TRBV30 with TRBJ1-5, with D tentatively TRBD1 (5 bases). Germline-derived CDR1 and CDR2 are GTSNPN and SVGIG (reference sequence). CDR3 length: 13 residues. V lost 0 bases and J 6 bases, leaving 9 bases between the germline ends. This CDR3 reads CAWSVRGGQPQHF. In nucleotides, the CDR3 is TGTGCCTGGAGTGTCCGGGGGGGTCAGCCCCAGCATTTT. The full variable domain, its missing parts supplied by reference TRBV30 and TRBJ1-5, is SQTIHQWPATLVQPVGSPLSLECTVEGTSNPNLYWYRQAAGRGLQLLFYSVGIGQISSEVPQNLSASRPQDRQFILSSKKLLLSDSGFYLCAWSVRGGQPQHFGDGTRLSIL.

The chain recombines TRBV27 with TRBJ1-1; D is unresolved. CDR3 length: 13 amino acids. In germline, CDR1 is MNHEY, CDR2 SMNVEV (reference sequence). Trimming took off 6 bases at V and 4 bases at J, with 12 bases between the two ends. DNA for the CDR3: TGTGCCAGCAGACTAGTGTTAAGCACTGAAGCTTTCTTT. Translation: CASRLVLSTEAFF.

The chain uses TRBV29-1 and TRBJ1-2; the D is unclear. CDR1 and CDR2 (germline): SQVTM, ANQGSEA. This CDR3 has 12 residues. V was pared by 7 bases and J by 8 bases, with 17 bases between. The CDR3: CSGGGALGGYTF. The CDR3, as DNA: TGCAGCGGCGGAGGAGCCCTCGGCGGCTACACCTTC.

The rearrangement uses TRBV14 and TRBJ1-2; D remains ambiguous. The ends were cut back, 0 bases at V and 4 bases at J, with 15 bases in the middle. Germline V gene data show CDR1 as SGHDN and CDR2 as FVKESK. CDR3 length: 16 residues. Here the CDR3 DNA reads TGTGCCAGCAGCCAAGAGGGCGGGCGGAGAACCTATGGCTACACCTTC. This translates into CASSQEGGRRTYGYTF.